Presented here are 15 T cell receptor beta chains from one specimen sequenced in a study of T cell responses to AZD1222 COVID-19 vaccine. Profiling relied on immunoSEQ multiplex PCR, and the TCRdb table lists in-frame clones only, not all of them. The sample contains about 160,000 clones, under 95% of which appear only once. The source was peripheral blood, collected 28 days after the second AZD1222 dose. The receptors come from an adult who received the AZD1222 COVID-19 vaccine.

This clone is a singleton in its sample. The rearrangement links TRBV28 to TRBJ2-2; 11 bases agree with TRBD2. The CDR3 runs to 18 residues. Germline CDR1 reads MDHEN; CDR2 reads SYDVKM. The junction had 11 bases not matched to a gene; V was cut back by 3 bases and J by 5 bases. The DNA of the CDR3 is TGTGCCAGCAGTTTTAGGGGGACTAGCGGTAAAGGGACCGGGGAGCTGTTTTTT. It codes for CASSFRGTSGKGTGELFF.

The V call is TRBV19, the J call TRBJ1-2; D perhaps matches TRBD1 (6 bases). The CDR3 covers 13 residues. V was pared by 2 bases and J by 2 bases, with 6 bases between. The V gene's germline CDR1 is LNHDA and CDR2 SQIVND (reference sequence). CDR3 in amino acids: CASSITGNYGYTF. DNA of the CDR3: TGTGCCAGTAGTATAACAGGGAACTATGGCTACACCTTC.

About this clone itself: Other DNA sequences in this sample translate to the same CDR3. The gene calls are TRBV18 and TRBJ2-7, with TRBD2 matching 13 bases. The CDR3 extends over 15 amino acids. The V gene end was trimmed by 2 bases and the J gene end by 4 bases; junction bases not matched to a gene: 2. The germline CDR1 and CDR2 sequences are KGHSH and LQKENI. CDR3 amino acids: CASSPGLAGVYEQYF. As DNA, the CDR3 is TGTGCCAGCTCACCAGGACTAGCGGGGGTTTACGAGCAGTACTTC.

This chain connects TRBV10-2 to TRBJ2-7; perhaps TRBD1 as D (6 bases). In germline, CDR1 is WSHSY, CDR2 SAAADI. V was clipped by 6 bases and J by 2 bases, with 32 bases between them. This CDR3 is 20 amino acids long. As DNA, the CDR3 is TGCGCCAGCAGCTTCCCTGCCCGGTGGGACAACGAAGCTGGGACCTACGAGCAGTACTTC. It yields the protein CASSFPARWDNEAGTYEQYF.

The chain carries TRBV5-6 and TRBJ2-3, with TRBD1 as a possible D gene (5 bases). V shed 0 bases and J shed 3 bases, with 14 bases lying between them. Germline-derived CDR1 and CDR2 are SGHDT and YYEEEE. The CDR3 is made up of 16 amino acids. The CDR3 sequence: CASSLASQGRTDTQYF. The CDR3 region has the DNA TGTGCCAGCAGCTTGGCGTCCCAGGGTAGGACAGATACGCAGTATTTT.

The chain joins TRBV7-2 to TRBJ1-2; no clear D gene. This CDR3 comprises 14 residues. The germline CDR1 and CDR2 sequences are SGHTA and FQGNSA. The V end lost 1 base, the J end lost 8 bases, and 14 bases lay between the germline ends. DNA of the CDR3: TGTGCCAGCAGCTTAGAGGTGGTTCTAGGGGGCTACACCTTC. Its protein is CASSLEVVLGGYTF.

CDR3 loop: CASSWVGYEQYF. CDR3 nucleotides: TGTGCCAGCAGTTGGGTCGGCTACGAGCAGTACTTC. The chain is built from TRBV28 and TRBJ2-7, with unresolved D. This CDR3 is built from 12 residues. The germline V gene has CDR1 MDHEN and CDR2 SYDVKM. Trimming shortened V by 4 bases and J by 3 bases, and 7 bases separated the two germline ends.

J is TRBJ2-7 and V is TRBV27; TRBD2 might be the D (5 bases). CDR1 is MNHEY and CDR2 is SMNVEV in the germline V gene (reference sequence). V gave up 6 bases and J gave up 7 bases, with 22 bases separating them. The CDR3 length is 15 residues. CDR3 residues: CASSSSLRAYEEQYF. CDR3 DNA sequence: TGTGCCAGCAGCTCCTCCCTGAGGGCCTACGAAGAGCAGTACTTC.

The chain uses TRBV10-3 and TRBJ2-7; 13 nucleotides match TRBD2. The CDR3 spans 14 residues. Germline V gene sequence: CDR1 ENHRY, CDR2 SYGVKD. J lost 5 bases, V lost 4 bases, and 2 bases had no gene match. The CDR3 is CAISGGTSGNEQYF. CDR3 coding DNA: TGTGCCATCAGTGGGGGGACTAGCGGGAACGAGCAGTACTTC.

The genes are TRBV27 and TRBJ1-4; 8 bases line up with TRBD1. Trimming took 5 bases from V and 3 from J; bases not matched to a gene: 5. CDR1 and CDR2 from the germline V gene are MNHEY and SMNVEV (reference sequence). The CDR3 loop spans 15 amino acids. The CDR3 loop is CASSPTGGPNEKLFF. The CDR3 DNA is TGTGCCAGCAGTCCTACAGGGGGTCCTAATGAAAAACTGTTTTTT.

This clone was detected only once. The chain is built from TRBV27 and TRBJ1-2; D gene ambiguous. CDR1 and CDR2 from the germline V gene are MNHEY and SMNVEV (reference sequence). The CDR3 consists of 15 residues. V was pared by 5 bases and J by 0 bases, with 13 bases between. CDR3 region: CASSLYRGANYGYTF. The CDR3 DNA reads as TGTGCCAGCAGTCTCTACCGGGGAGCTAACTATGGCTACACCTTC.

In this sample, this clone turned up once. V and J are TRBV11-2 and TRBJ2-7; the D gene could be TRBD1 or TRBD2 (6 bases each). With 5 bases removed from V and 5 bases from J, the gap between germline ends came to 22 bases. This CDR3 is 16 amino acids long. Germline assignment: CDR1 SGHAT and CDR2 FQNNGV. The CDR3 sequence: CASSPISGGLSHEQYF. CDR3 nucleotides: TGTGCCAGCAGCCCTATTAGTGGGGGGCTAAGTCACGAGCAGTACTTC. The full variable domain, in which reference TRBV11-2 and TRBJ2-7 provide the parts outside the CDR3, is EAGVAQSPRYKIIEKRQSVAFWCNPISGHATLYWYQQILGQGPKLLIQFQNNGVVDDSQLPKDRFSAERLKGVDSTLKIQPAKLEDSAVYLCASSPISGGLSHEQYFGPGTRLTVT.

The chain joins TRBV10-1 to TRBJ2-2; possibly TRBD1 for D (6 bases). The CDR3 has 15 amino acids. The germline gives CDR1 WNHNN, CDR2 SYGVQD (reference sequence). Trimming took off 6 bases at V and 4 bases at J, with 15 bases between the two ends. This CDR3 reads CASSTGTKRTGELFF. The CDR3 DNA reads as TGCGCCAGCAGCACCGGGACAAAGCGCACCGGGGAGCTGTTTTTT.

The J gene is TRBJ1-2, the V gene TRBV28; D is possibly TRBD1 (5 bases). Germline-derived CDR1 and CDR2 are MDHEN and SYDVKM. Trimming shortened V by 7 bases and J by 8 bases, and 20 bases separated the two germline ends. The CDR3 extends over 14 amino acids. The CDR3 here is CASTNYRGYYGYTF. The CDR3 DNA sequence: TGTGCCAGCACTAACTACCGGGGCTATTACGGCTACACCTTC.

The gene calls are TRBV19 and TRBJ1-2, with D perhaps matching TRBD1 (6 bases). V gave up 5 bases and J gave up 4 bases, with 8 bases separating them. This CDR3 contains 12 residues. Germline CDR1 reads LNHDA; CDR2 reads SQIVND (reference sequence). This CDR3 is CASSADSYGYTF. The CDR3 nucleotides read TGTGCCAGTAGTGCGGACAGCTATGGCTACACCTTC.